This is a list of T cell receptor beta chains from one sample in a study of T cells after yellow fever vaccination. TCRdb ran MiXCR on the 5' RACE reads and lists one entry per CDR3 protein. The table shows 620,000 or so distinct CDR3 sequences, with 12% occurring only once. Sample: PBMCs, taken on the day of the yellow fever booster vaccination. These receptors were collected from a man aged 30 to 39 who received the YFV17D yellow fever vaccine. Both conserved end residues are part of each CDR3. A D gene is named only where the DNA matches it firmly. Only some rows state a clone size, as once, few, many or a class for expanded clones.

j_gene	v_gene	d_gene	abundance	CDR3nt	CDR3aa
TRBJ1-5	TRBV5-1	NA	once	TGCGCCAGCAGCTTTCCCTACGCTGACAGATACAATCAGCCCCAGCATTTT	CASSFPYADRYNQPQHF
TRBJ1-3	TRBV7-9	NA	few	TGTGCCAGCAGATCAGGGGAGAGCACCATATATTTT	CASRSGESTIYF
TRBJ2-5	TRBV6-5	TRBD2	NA	TGTGCCAGCAGTTATGGGACTAGCGGTTTTGAGACCCAGTACTTC	CASSYGTSGFETQYF
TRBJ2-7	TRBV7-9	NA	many	TGTGCCAGCAGCTTAGCTGGCAGCGTAGGGGAGCAGTACTTC	CASSLAGSVGEQYF
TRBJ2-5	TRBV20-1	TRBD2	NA	TGCAGTGCTAGACCCAGCGGGAGTGTTAGAGAGACCCAGTACTTC	CSARPSGSVRETQYF
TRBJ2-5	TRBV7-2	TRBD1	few	TGTGCCAGCAGCACCACCCAGGGGGCGTGGAAGACCCAGTACTTC	CASSTTQGAWKTQYF
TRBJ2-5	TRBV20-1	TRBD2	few	TGCAGTGCCAACCATCGCGGACTAGCGGCTTGGGAGACCCAGTACTTC	CSANHRGLAAWETQYF
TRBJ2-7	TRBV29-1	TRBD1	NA	TGCAGCGTCAGGAAGGGACAGGGTTTCGAGCAGTACTTC	CSVRKGQGFEQYF
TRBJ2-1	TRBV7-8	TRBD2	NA	TGTGCCAGCAGCACCCTAGCGGAGATCTACCATGAGCAGTTCTTC	CASSTLAEIYHEQFF
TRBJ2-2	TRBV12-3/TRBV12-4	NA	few	TGTGCCAGCAGACCTAAAGGGGGAGGAGACACCGGGGAGCTGTTTTTT	CASRPKGGGDTGELFF
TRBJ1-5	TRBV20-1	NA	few	TGCAGTGCTCAGACTGTTAGCAATCAGCCCCAGCATTTT	CSAQTVSNQPQHF
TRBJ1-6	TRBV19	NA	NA	TGTGCCAGTAGTATAGCGAATTCACCCCTCCACTTT	CASSIANSPLHF
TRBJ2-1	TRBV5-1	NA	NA	TGCGCCAGCAGCTTGGTTTCAGGGCCGAACAATGAGCAGTTCTTC	CASSLVSGPNNEQFF
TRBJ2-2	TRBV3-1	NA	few	TGTGCCAGCAGCCCAACGAGCGGACTAAACACCGGGGAGCTGTTTTTT	CASSPTSGLNTGELFF
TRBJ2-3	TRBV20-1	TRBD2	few	TGCAGTGCTAGAAGGTCTAGCGGGAGGACTAGCACAGATACGCAGTATTTT	CSARRSSGRTSTDTQYF
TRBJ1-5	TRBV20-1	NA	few	TGCAGTGCTAGAGGGACCGAGGGCAATCAGCCCCAGCATTTT	CSARGTEGNQPQHF
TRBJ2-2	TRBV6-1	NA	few	TGTGCCAGCAGCCCTACGGGACAGAACACCGGGGAGCTGTTTTTT	CASSPTGQNTGELFF
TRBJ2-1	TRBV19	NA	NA	TGTGCCAGTAGTTTCAGTCCGTGGGGACCCGGGGGTGAGCAGTTCTTC	CASSFSPWGPGGEQFF
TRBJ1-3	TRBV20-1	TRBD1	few	TGCAGTGCTAGAGACGGACAGGGGGCGGCTGGAAACACCATATATTTT	CSARDGQGAAGNTIYF
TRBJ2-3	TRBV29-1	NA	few	TGCAGCGTTGACAACGAAAACCCAGATACGCAGTATTTT	CSVDNENPDTQYF
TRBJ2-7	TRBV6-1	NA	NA	TGTGCCAGCAGGCCGGGCCTCCAAGCGGGCGAGCAGTACTTC	CASRPGLQAGEQYF
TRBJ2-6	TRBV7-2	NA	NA	TGTGCCAGCAGCCTCTCGAGTGGGGGGGCCAACGTCCTGACTTTC	CASSLSSGGANVLTF
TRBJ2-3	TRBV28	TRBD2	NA	TGTGCCAGCAGTTTTTCTAGCGGACCAACAGATACGCAGTATTTT	CASSFSSGPTDTQYF
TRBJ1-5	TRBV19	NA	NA	TGTGCCAGTAGTATTTTGCCAGGGAATCAGCCCCAGCATTTT	CASSILPGNQPQHF
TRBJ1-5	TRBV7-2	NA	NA	TGTGCCAGCAGCACCCGGGGGGGAGTAAATAGCAATCAGCCCCAGCATTTT	CASSTRGGVNSNQPQHF
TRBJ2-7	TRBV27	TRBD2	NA	TGTGCCAGCAGTCCCTGGACTAGCGGGAGGGAGACCTACGAGCAGTACTTC	CASSPWTSGRETYEQYF
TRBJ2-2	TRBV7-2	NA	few	TGTGCCAGCAGCTTGCAGGTATTCGGGGAGCTGTTTTTT	CASSLQVFGELFF
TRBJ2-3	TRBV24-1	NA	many	TGTGCCACCAGTGATTCAGGTTCCAATACGCAGTATTTT	CATSDSGSNTQYF
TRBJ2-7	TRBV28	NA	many	TGTGCCAGCACTCCCCCGAGGGGTCCGCAGTACTTC	CASTPPRGPQYF
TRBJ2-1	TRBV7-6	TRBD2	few	TGTGCCAGCAGCCCCCCGGGTAGCGGGAGGGATGAGCAGTTCTTC	CASSPPGSGRDEQFF
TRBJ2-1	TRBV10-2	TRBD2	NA	TGCGCCAGCAGGGACCTGAGGGGCGGGAGGAGCCCACATGAGCAGTTCTTC	CASRDLRGGRSPHEQFF
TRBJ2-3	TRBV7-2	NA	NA	TGTGCCAGCAGCCCTCTGGGACTTAGCACAGATACGCAGTATTTT	CASSPLGLSTDTQYF
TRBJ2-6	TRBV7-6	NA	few	TGTGCCAGCAGCCTTGGACGGTTCTCTGGGGCCAACGTCCTGACTTTC	CASSLGRFSGANVLTF
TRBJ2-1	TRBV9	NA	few	TGTGCCAGCAGCGTAACTCCGGGACTAGGGGGCGGGGATGAGCAGTTCTTC	CASSVTPGLGGGDEQFF
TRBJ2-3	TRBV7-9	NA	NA	TGTGCCAGCAGCTTCGCCAGCGGGAGCACAGATACGCAGTATTTT	CASSFASGSTDTQYF
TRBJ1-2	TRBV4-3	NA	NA	TGCGCCAGCAGCCCAGGACAGATCTATGGCTACACCTTC	CASSPGQIYGYTF
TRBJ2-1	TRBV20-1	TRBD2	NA	TGCAGTGCTAGAGGACTAGCAGAGCAGTTCTTC	CSARGLAEQFF
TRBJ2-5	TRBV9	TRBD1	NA	TGTGCCAGCAGCGCCCGGCCCAGGGGGCAAGAGACCCAGTACTTC	CASSARPRGQETQYF